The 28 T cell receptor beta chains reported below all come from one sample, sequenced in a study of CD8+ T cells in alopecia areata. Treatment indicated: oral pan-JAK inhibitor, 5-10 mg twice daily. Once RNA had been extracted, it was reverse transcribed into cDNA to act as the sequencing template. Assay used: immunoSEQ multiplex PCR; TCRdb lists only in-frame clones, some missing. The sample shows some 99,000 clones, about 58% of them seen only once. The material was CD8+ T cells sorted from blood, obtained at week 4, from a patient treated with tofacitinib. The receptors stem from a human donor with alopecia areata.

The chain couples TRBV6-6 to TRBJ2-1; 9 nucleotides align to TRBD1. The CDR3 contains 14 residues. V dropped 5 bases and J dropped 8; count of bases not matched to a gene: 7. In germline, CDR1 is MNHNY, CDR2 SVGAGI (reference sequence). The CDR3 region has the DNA TGTGCCAGCAGTCCCGGGACAGGGCTCTATGAGCAGTTCTTC. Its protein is CASSPGTGLYEQFF.

DNA for the CDR3: TGTGCCAGCAGTGAAGTGCGTTATGGGAACACTGAAGCTTTCTTT. It is translated as CASSEVRYGNTEAFF. J is TRBJ1-1 and V is TRBV2; no definite D call. The CDR3 is 15 residues long. Germline-derived CDR1 and CDR2 are SNHLY and FYNNEI. Trimming left V 1 base short and J 1 base short, with 10 bases between.

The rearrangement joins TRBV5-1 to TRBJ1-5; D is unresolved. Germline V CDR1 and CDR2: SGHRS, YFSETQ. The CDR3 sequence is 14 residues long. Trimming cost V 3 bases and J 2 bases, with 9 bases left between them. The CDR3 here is CASSSDGGNQPQHF. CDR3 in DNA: TGCGCCAGCAGCTCGGACGGAGGCAATCAGCCCCAGCATTTT.

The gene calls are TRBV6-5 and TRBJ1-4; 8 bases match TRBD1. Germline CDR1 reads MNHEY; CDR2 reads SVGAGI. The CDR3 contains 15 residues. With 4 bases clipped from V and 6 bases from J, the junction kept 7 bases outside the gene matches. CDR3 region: CASSSTGTGYEKLFF. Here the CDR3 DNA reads TGTGCCAGCAGTTCGACCGGGACAGGCTATGAAAAACTGTTTTTT.

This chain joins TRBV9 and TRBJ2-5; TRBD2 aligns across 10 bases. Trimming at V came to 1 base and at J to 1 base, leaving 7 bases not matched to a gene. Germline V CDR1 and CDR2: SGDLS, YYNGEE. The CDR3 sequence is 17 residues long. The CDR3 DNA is TGTGCCAGCAGCGTACTAGCGGGAGATGTGGGCCAAGAGACCCAGTACTTC. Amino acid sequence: CASSVLAGDVGQETQYF.

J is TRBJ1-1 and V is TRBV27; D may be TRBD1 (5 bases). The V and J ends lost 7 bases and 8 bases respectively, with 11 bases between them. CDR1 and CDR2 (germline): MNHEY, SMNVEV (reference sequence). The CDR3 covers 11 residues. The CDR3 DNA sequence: TGTGCCAGCAAAAAGGGACTGGAAGCTTTCTTT. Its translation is CASKKGLEAFF.

CDR3: CSAIDTGISYEQYF. CDR3 DNA sequence: TGCAGCGCCATAGACACCGGGATCTCCTACGAGCAGTACTTC. The chain joins TRBV29-1 to TRBJ2-7; D might be TRBD2 (5 bases). V dropped 7 bases and J dropped 0 bases, with 16 bases sitting between them. The CDR3 runs to 14 residues. Per germline, CDR1 SQVTM and CDR2 ANQGSEA.

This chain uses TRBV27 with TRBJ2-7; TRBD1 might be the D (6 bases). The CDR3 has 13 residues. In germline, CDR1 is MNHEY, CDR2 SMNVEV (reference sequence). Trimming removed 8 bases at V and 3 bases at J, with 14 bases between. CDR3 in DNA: TGTGCCAGCGCCTACCGCAGGGGCTACGAGCAGTACTTC. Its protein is CASAYRRGYEQYF.

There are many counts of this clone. In DNA form, the CDR3 reads TGCGCCAGCAGCCAAGACTACCAGGGGGCCTCCTACGAGCAGTACTTC. Residues: CASSQDYQGASYEQYF. The rearrangement links TRBV4-3 to TRBJ2-7, with 8 positions matching TRBD1. This CDR3 contains 16 residues. The ends lost 0 bases at V and 0 bases at J; junction bases unmatched: 4. CDR1 and CDR2 (germline): LGHNA, YSLEER.

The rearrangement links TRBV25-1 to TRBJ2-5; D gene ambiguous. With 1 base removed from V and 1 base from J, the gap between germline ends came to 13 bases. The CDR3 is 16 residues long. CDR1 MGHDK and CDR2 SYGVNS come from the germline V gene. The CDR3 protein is CASSESSSWSQETQYF. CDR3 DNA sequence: TGTGCCAGCAGTGAATCGAGTAGCTGGTCCCAAGAGACCCAGTACTTC.

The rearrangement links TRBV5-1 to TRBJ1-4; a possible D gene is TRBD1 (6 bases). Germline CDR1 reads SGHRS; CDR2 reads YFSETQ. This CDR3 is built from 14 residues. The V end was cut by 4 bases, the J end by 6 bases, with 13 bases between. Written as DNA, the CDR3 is TGCGCCAGCAGCCTTGGAGGGGGTGATGAAAAACTGTTTTTT. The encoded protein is CASSLGGGDEKLFF.

This chain's CDR3 is CASSFTGANEQFF. The CDR3 coding sequence is TGTGCCAGCAGCTTCACGGGGGCCAATGAGCAGTTCTTC. V usage is TRBV7-9 and J usage is TRBJ2-1; possibly TRBD1 or TRBD2 for D (6 bases each). In germline, CDR1 is SEHNR, CDR2 FQNEAQ (reference sequence). V shed 3 bases and J shed 6 bases, with 9 bases lying between them. This CDR3 is 13 amino acids long.

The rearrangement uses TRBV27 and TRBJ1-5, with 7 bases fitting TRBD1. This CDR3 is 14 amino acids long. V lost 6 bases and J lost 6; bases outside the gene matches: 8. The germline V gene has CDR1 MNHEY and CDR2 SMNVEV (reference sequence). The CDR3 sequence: CASRARGGVQPQHF. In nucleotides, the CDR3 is TGTGCCAGCAGAGCCAGGGGGGGAGTTCAGCCCCAGCATTTT.

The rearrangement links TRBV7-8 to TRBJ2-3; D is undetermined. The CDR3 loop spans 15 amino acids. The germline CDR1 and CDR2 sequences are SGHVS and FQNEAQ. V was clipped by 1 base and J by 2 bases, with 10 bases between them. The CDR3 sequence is CASSLVPLNTDTQYF. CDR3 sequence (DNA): TGTGCCAGCAGCTTAGTCCCACTCAACACAGATACGCAGTATTTT.

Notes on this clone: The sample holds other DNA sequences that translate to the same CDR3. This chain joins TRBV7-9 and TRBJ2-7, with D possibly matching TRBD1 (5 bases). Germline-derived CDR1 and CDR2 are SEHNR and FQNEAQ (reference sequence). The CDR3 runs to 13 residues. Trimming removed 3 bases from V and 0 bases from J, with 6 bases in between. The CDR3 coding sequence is TGTGCCAGCAGCTTTGACAGCTCCTACGAGCAGTACTTC. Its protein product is CASSFDSSYEQYF.

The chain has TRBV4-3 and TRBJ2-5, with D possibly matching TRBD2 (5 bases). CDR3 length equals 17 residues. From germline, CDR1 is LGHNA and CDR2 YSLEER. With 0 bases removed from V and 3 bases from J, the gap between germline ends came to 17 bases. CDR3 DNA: TGCGCCAGCAGCCAAGACCCCCCAGGAGGACTTGAAGAGACCCAGTACTTC. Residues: CASSQDPPGGLEETQYF.

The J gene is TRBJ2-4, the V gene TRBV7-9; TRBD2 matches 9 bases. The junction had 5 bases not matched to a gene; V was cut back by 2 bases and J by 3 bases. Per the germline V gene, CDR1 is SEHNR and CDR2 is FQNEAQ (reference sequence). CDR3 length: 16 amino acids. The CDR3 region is CASSLSSGIGKNIQYF. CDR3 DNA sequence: TGTGCCAGCAGCTTATCTAGCGGGATCGGCAAAAACATTCAGTACTTC.

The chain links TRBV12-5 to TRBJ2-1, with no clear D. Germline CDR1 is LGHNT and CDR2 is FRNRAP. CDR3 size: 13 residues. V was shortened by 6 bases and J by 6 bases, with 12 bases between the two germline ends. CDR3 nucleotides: TGTGCTAGTGGCCTTGACTTCTCCAATGAGCAGTTCTTC. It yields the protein CASGLDFSNEQFF.

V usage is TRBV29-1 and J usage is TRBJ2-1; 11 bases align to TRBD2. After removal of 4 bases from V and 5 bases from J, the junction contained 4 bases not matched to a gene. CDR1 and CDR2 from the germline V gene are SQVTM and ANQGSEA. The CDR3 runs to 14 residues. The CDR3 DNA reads TGCAGCGTTGTAGGACTAGCGGGTAACAATGAGCAGTTCTTC. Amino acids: CSVVGLAGNNEQFF.

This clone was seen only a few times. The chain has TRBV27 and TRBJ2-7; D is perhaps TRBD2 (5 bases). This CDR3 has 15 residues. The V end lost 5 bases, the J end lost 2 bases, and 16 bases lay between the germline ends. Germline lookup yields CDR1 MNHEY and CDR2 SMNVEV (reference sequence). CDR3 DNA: TGTGCCAGCAGTGTTACAGCGGTAGGGACCTACGAGCAGTACTTC. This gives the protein CASSVTAVGTYEQYF.

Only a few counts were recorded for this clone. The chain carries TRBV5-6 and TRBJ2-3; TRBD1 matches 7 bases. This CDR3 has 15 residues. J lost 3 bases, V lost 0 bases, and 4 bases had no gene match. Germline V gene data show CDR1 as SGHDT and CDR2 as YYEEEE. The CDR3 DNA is TGTGCCAGCAGCTTGGGACAGGGTAAAACAGATACGCAGTATTTT. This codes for CASSLGQGKTDTQYF.

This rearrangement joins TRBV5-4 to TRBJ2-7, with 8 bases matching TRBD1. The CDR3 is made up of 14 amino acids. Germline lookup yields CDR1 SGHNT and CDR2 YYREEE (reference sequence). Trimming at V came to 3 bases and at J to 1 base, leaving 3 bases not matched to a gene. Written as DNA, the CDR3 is TGTGCCAGCAGCTCCAGGGGGCGATCCTACGAGCAGTACTTC. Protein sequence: CASSSRGRSYEQYF.

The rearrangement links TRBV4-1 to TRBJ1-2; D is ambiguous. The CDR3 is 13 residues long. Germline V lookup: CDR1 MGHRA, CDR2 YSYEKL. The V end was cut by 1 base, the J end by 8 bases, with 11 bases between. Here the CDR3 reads CASSQVQHGGYTF. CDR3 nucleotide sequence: TGCGCCAGCAGCCAAGTTCAACACGGGGGCTACACCTTC.

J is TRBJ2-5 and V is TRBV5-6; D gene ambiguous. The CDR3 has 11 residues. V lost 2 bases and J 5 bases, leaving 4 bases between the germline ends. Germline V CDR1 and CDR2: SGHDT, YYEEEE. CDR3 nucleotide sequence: TGTGCCAGCAGCTTTTGGGAGACCCAGTACTTC. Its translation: CASSFWETQYF.

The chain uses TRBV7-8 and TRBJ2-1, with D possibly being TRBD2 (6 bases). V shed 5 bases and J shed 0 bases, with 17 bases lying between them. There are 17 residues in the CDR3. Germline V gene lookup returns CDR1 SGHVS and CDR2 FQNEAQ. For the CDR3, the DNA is TGTGCCAGCAGCCCCCGGGGGACGCCGGCCTCCTACAATGAGCAGTTCTTC. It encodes CASSPRGTPASYNEQFF.

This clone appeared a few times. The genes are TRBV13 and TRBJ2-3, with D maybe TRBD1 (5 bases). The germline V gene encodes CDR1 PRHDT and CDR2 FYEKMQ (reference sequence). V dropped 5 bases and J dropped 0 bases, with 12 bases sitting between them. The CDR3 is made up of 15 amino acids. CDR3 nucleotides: TGTGCCAGCAGCCGGACAAGTTCTAGCACAGATACGCAGTATTTT. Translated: CASSRTSSSTDTQYF.

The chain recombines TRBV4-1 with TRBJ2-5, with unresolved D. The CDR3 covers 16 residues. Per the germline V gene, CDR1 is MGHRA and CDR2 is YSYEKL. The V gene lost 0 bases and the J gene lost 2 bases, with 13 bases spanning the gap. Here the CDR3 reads CASSQDPSSLQETQYF. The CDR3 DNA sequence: TGCGCCAGCAGCCAAGATCCGAGTAGCTTACAAGAGACCCAGTACTTC.

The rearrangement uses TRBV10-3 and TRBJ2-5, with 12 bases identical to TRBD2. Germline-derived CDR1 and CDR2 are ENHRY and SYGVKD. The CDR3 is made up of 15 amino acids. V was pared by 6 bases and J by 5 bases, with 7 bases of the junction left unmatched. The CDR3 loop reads CAISSTSGSAETQYF. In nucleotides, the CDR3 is TGTGCCATCAGCTCGACTAGCGGGAGTGCGGAGACCCAGTACTTC.